These T cell receptor beta chains were read from a single sample in a study of blood T cell repertoires in COVID-19. Profiling relied on immunoSEQ multiplex PCR, and the TCRdb table lists in-frame clones only, not all of them. The sample consists of tens of thousands of clones, about 84% of them appearing once. The specimen sequenced was peripheral blood. All receptors come from a woman at least 80 years old with acute or convalescent COVID-19. The CDR3 runs from the conserved cysteine through the conserved F or W.

J gene: TRBJ2-2; V gene: TRBV9; CDR3 protein: CASSVSLAGGANTGELFF
J gene: TRBJ2-7; V gene: TRBV7-9; CDR3 protein: CASSPGGESEQYF
J gene: TRBJ2-1; V gene: TRBV7-8; CDR3 protein: CASSQRGYKDDEQFF
J gene: TRBJ1-5; V gene: TRBV2; CDR3 protein: CASSREGQIDNQPQHF
J gene: TRBJ1-3; V gene: TRBV18; CDR3 protein: CASSPPTGESSGNTIYF
J gene: TRBJ1-1; V gene: TRBV5-1; CDR3 protein: CASSAGREDTEAFF
J gene: TRBJ2-1; V gene: TRBV21-1; CDR3 protein: CASSTDNEQFF
J gene: TRBJ2-1; V gene: TRBV24-1; CDR3 protein: CATSGDIDNEQFF
J gene: TRBJ1-4; V gene: TRBV11-3; CDR3 protein: CASSSWTGGVTTNEKLFF
J gene: TRBJ2-5; V gene: TRBV9; CDR3 protein: CASSVSGADQETQYF